These 20 T cell receptor beta chains were all obtained from the same sample, sequenced in a study of neoadjuvant nivolumab and ipilimumab in lung cancer. The repertoire was sequenced with immunoSEQ multiplex PCR; TCRdb's copy has only in-frame clones and lacks some. The table records approximately 20,000 clones, about 87% of them present only once. Source: peripheral blood, taken before neoadjuvant nivolumab, alone or with ipilimumab. These receptors were collected from an adult with non-small cell lung cancer.

The V call is TRBV5-1, the J call TRBJ1-1, with D possibly matching TRBD1 (5 bases). The V and J ends lost 4 bases and 3 bases respectively, with 10 bases between them. This CDR3 contains 13 residues. Germline loops: CDR1 SGHRS, CDR2 YFSETQ. In nucleotides, the CDR3 is TGCGCCAGCAGCCCAACGGGGGACACTGAAGCTTTCTTT. This translates into CASSPTGDTEAFF.

The chain carries TRBV5-1 and TRBJ2-3, with 12 bases aligning to TRBD2. In germline, CDR1 is SGHRS, CDR2 YFSETQ. V lost 3 bases to trimming and J lost 4 bases; unmatched junction nucleotides: 9. The CDR3 is made up of 17 amino acids. The CDR3 region has the DNA TGCGCCAGCAGCTCCGGGCTAGCGGGAGGGATCCCAGATACGCAGTATTTT. Protein product: CASSSGLAGGIPDTQYF.

V is TRBV7-9 and J is TRBJ1-2; 7 nucleotides agree with TRBD1. Unmatched junction bases numbered 6, after V lost 5 bases and J lost 3 bases. The CDR3 runs to 14 residues. Germline loops: CDR1 SEHNR, CDR2 FQNEAQ (reference sequence). The CDR3 nucleotides read TGTGCCAGCAGCCCAGACAGGGCCTACTATGGCTACACCTTC. As protein: CASSPDRAYYGYTF.

The chain couples TRBV7-9 to TRBJ2-1, with D perhaps being TRBD1 or TRBD2 (5 bases each). This CDR3 has 15 residues. Deletions cut 4 bases from V and 7 bases from J, with 17 bases between. Germline lookup yields CDR1 SEHNR and CDR2 FQNEAQ (reference sequence). The CDR3 reads CASSSGWAGSNEQFF. CDR3 nucleotides: TGTGCCAGCAGCTCAGGCTGGGCAGGGAGTAATGAGCAGTTCTTC. The variable domain in full, completed from reference TRBV7-9 and TRBJ2-1, reads DTGVSQNPRHKITKRGQNVTFRCDPISEHNRLYWYRQTLGQGPEFLTYFQNEAQLEKSRLLSDRFSAERPKGSFSTLEIQRTEQGDSAMYLCASSSGWAGSNEQFFGPGTRLTVL.

The CDR3 bases are TGTGCCAGCAGCTTGGCGAAGGCGAACACCGGGGAGCTGTTTTTT. This codes for CASSLAKANTGELFF. V and J are TRBV5-4 and TRBJ2-2; unclear D gene. Trimming took off 0 bases at V and 0 bases at J, with 6 bases between the two ends. Germline values: CDR1 SGHNT, CDR2 YYREEE (reference sequence). The CDR3 runs 15 residues.

The chain has TRBV7-9 and TRBJ1-1; 8 bases match TRBD1. J gave up 2 bases and V 7 bases, and 6 bases lay outside the gene matches. The CDR3 length is 14 residues. Germline V gene sequence: CDR1 SEHNR, CDR2 FQNEAQ (reference sequence). In DNA, the CDR3 is TGTGCCAGCAACGACAGGGGACCCAACACTGAAGCTTTCTTT. Protein product: CASNDRGPNTEAFF. The full variable domain, with the rest looked up from reference TRBV7-9 and TRBJ1-1, is DTGVSQNPRHKITKRGQNVTFRCDPISEHNRLYWYRQTLGQGPEFLTYFQNEAQLEKSRLLSDRFSAERPKGSFSTLEIQRTEQGDSAMYLCASNDRGPNTEAFFGQGTRLTVV.

The chain combines TRBV2 with TRBJ2-6; no firm D call. The V gene's germline CDR1 is SNHLY and CDR2 FYNNEI. This CDR3 region has 17 residues. Trimming cost V 6 bases and J 1 base, with 16 bases left between them. CDR3 sequence reads: CASREQKLWSGANVLTF. Written as DNA, the CDR3 is TGTGCCAGCAGGGAACAGAAGCTATGGTCTGGGGCCAACGTCCTGACTTTC.

The V call is TRBV29-1, the J call TRBJ2-5; D gene uncertain. The V end was cut by 7 bases, the J end by 5 bases, with 11 bases between. Germline CDR1 SQVTM, CDR2 ANQGSEA. CDR3 size: 11 residues. The CDR3 DNA reads as TGCAGCGGGCACTGGTTGGAGACCCAGTACTTC. This gives the protein CSGHWLETQYF.

The chain recombines TRBV7-2 with TRBJ2-1; no clear D. Germline CDR1 and CDR2: SGHTA and FQGNSA. V was cut by 1 base and J by 4 bases, with 8 bases left in between. The CDR3 consists of 14 residues. In DNA, the CDR3 is TGTGCCAGCAGCTTAGGTGCTATTTACAATGAGCAGTTCTTC. Protein product: CASSLGAIYNEQFF.

The CDR3 loop is CASSQFSTNEKLFF. The CDR3 DNA follows: TGTGCCAGCTCACAATTTTCAACTAATGAAAAACTGTTTTTT. The chain carries TRBV18 and TRBJ1-4; D is ambiguous. The CDR3 has 14 amino acids. V lost 4 bases to trimming and J lost 0 bases, with 6 bases between them. Germline-derived CDR1 and CDR2 are KGHSH and LQKENI.

The rearrangement joins TRBV5-4 to TRBJ2-1; the D gene could be TRBD1 or TRBD2 (6 bases each). This CDR3 comprises 14 residues. Per the germline V gene, CDR1 is SGHNT and CDR2 is YYREEE (reference sequence). The germline V and J ends were trimmed by 1 base and 7 bases, with 12 bases remaining between them. The CDR3 protein is CASSLKGGRNEQFF. In DNA, the CDR3 is TGTGCCAGCAGCTTGAAAGGGGGGCGAAATGAGCAGTTCTTC.

The chain is built from TRBV18 and TRBJ2-1; no clear D gene. V lost 6 bases and J 9 bases, leaving 15 bases between the germline ends. The germline gives CDR1 KGHSH, CDR2 LQKENI. The CDR3 spans 13 residues. The CDR3 DNA reads TGTGCCAGCTCGCCCAAGAAGGACGGTGAGCAGTTCTTC. Residues: CASSPKKDGEQFF.

The chain is built from TRBV5-1 and TRBJ1-3; tentatively, D is TRBD1 (6 bases). Trimming took 5 bases from V and 2 from J, leaving 14 bases between them. CDR3 size: 15 residues. Germline V CDR1 and CDR2: SGHRS, YFSETQ. This CDR3 reads CASSETGKTGNTIYF. Here the CDR3 DNA reads TGCGCCAGCAGTGAGACAGGAAAAACTGGAAACACCATATATTTT. Full variable domain (missing parts from reference TRBV5-1 and TRBJ1-3): KAGVTQTPRYLIKTRGQQVTLSCSPISGHRSVSWYQQTPGQGLQFLFEYFSETQRNKGNFPGRFSGRQFSNSRSEMNVSTLELGDSALYLCASSETGKTGNTIYFGEGSWLTVV.

The table lists this clone with a count of one. The chain employs TRBV6-5 and TRBJ1-2; D may be TRBD1 (5 bases). V dropped 8 bases and J dropped 6 bases, with 19 bases sitting between them. The CDR3 spans 14 residues. The germline V gene has CDR1 MNHEY and CDR2 SVGAGI. CDR3 in amino acids: CASGEGGRENGYTF. The CDR3 region has the DNA TGTGCCAGCGGGGAGGGCGGCAGGGAAAATGGCTACACCTTC.

CDR3 protein: CASSWEDGKETQYF. The CDR3, as DNA: TGTGCCAGCAGCTGGGAGGACGGAAAAGAGACCCAGTACTTC. The V gene is TRBV5-6, the J gene TRBJ2-5; the D gene is possibly TRBD2 (6 bases). The CDR3 sequence is 14 residues long. CDR1 and CDR2 from the germline V gene are SGHDT and YYEEEE. V was clipped by 3 bases and J by 3 bases, with 12 bases between them.

In its sample, this clone was seen once. The gene calls are TRBV7-9 and TRBJ1-1; 8 nucleotides align to TRBD1. CDR1 SEHNR and CDR2 FQNEAQ come from the germline V gene (reference sequence). The length of the CDR3 is 14 residues. V gave up 5 bases and J gave up 4 bases; unmatched junction bases: 6. Here the CDR3 DNA reads TGTGCCAGCAGCCCCGGACAGGGTACCACTGAAGCTTTCTTT. Its translation is CASSPGQGTTEAFF.

CDR3 sequence reads: CASSESFLEGGEQYF. The CDR3 nucleotides read TGTGCCAGCAGTGAAAGTTTTCTTGAGGGAGGCGAGCAGTACTTC. The chain is built from TRBV6-1 and TRBJ2-7; a weak D match, TRBD2 (6 bases). Trimming cost V 2 bases and J 6 bases, with 17 bases left between them. This CDR3 comprises 15 residues. Germline CDR1 is MNHNS and CDR2 is SASEGT.

The CDR3 sequence: CSVREDPGYTF. CDR3 in DNA: TGCAGCGTTCGAGAGGACCCGGGCTACACCTTC. The J gene is TRBJ1-2, the V gene TRBV29-1, with D unclear. This CDR3 is built from 11 residues. V lost 5 bases, J lost 8 bases, and 12 bases lay in between. CDR1 and CDR2 (germline): SQVTM, ANQGSEA. Complete variable domain (other parts from reference TRBV29-1 and TRBJ1-2): SAVISQKPSRDICQRGTSLTIQCQVDSQVTMMFWYRQQPGQSLTLIATANQGSEATYESGFVIDKFPISRPNLTFSTLTVSNMSPEDSSIYLCSVREDPGYTFGSGTRLTVV.

This clone was seen only once. The J gene is TRBJ1-1, the V gene TRBV4-1, with a weak D call TRBD1 (5 bases). Trimming stripped 4 bases from V and 5 bases from J, with 20 bases between. The CDR3 runs to 16 residues. From germline, CDR1 is MGHRA and CDR2 YSYEKL. The CDR3 protein is CASSPRDAVSSTEAFF. Here the CDR3 DNA reads TGCGCCAGCAGCCCCCGGGACGCTGTCAGTTCGACTGAAGCTTTCTTT.

The chain employs TRBV7-9 and TRBJ2-5; D unclear. The CDR3 loop spans 14 amino acids. The V end lost 5 bases, the J end lost 1 base, and 11 bases lay between the germline ends. The germline CDR1 and CDR2 sequences are SEHNR and FQNEAQ (reference sequence). The CDR3 DNA follows: TGTGCCAGCAGCCCTTCCCTGGCCCAAGAGACCCAGTACTTC. Translation: CASSPSLAQETQYF.